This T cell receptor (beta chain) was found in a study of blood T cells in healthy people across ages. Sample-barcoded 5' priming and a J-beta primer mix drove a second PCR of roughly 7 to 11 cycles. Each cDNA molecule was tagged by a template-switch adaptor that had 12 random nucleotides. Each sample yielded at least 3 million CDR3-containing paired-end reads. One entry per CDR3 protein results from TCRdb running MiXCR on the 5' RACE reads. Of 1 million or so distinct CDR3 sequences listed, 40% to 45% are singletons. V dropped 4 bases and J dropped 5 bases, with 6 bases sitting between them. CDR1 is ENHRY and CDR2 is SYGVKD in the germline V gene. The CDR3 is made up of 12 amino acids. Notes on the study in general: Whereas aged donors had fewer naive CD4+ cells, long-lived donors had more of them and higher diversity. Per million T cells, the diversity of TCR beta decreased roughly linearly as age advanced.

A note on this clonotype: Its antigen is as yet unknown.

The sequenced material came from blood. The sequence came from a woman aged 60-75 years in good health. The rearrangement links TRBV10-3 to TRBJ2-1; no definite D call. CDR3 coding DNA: TGTGCCATCAGTGTGGGGAACAATGAGCAGTTCTTC. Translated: CAISVGNNEQFF.